The 5 T cell receptor beta chains below were found in one sample sequenced in a study of T cells in Graves' hyperthyroidism and ophthalmopathy. Amplified TCR beta CDR3 regions came from RNA transcripts. HTBI primers were employed in a first-round RT-PCR of the TCR CDR3. TCRdb re-called the multiplex PCR reads through MiXCR, storing one row per CDR3 protein. The sample carries approximately 220,000 distinct CDR3 sequences, around 20% recorded once. Sequencing was done on a sample of blood. These receptors were collected from a man aged 35-49 years with Graves' hyperthyroidism.

This clonotype was found many times. V usage is TRBV28 and J usage is TRBJ2-5, with D perhaps matching TRBD1 or TRBD2 (6 bases each). Between the trimmed V and J ends, which lost 6 bases and 1 base, there was a span of 18 bases. Germline CDR1 is MDHEN and CDR2 is SYDVKM. The CDR3 totals 16 residues. CDR3 amino acids: CASRRGSTGAQETQYF. In nucleotides, the CDR3 is TGTGCCAGCAGGAGGGGGTCAACGGGGGCCCAAGAGACCCAGTACTTC.

Ten or more counts support this clonotype. The rearrangement joins TRBV5-1 to TRBJ1-1, with D tentatively TRBD1 (5 bases). Trimming cost V 5 bases and J 1 base, with 12 bases left between them. The CDR3 totals 14 residues. CDR1 is SGHRS, CDR2 YFSETQ, per germline. The CDR3 DNA is TGCGCCAGCAGGAGTGCGGGGGGGAACACTGAAGCTTTCTTT. This sequence encodes CASRSAGGNTEAFF.

The chain couples TRBV18 to TRBJ2-3; D is tentatively TRBD1 or TRBD2 (5 bases each). Trimming removed 2 bases at V and 6 bases at J, with 18 bases between. The CDR3 has 16 amino acids. CDR1 and CDR2 from the germline V gene are KGHSH and LQKENI. This CDR3 reads CASSPVGPGGRDTQYF. The CDR3 DNA is TGTGCCAGCTCACCAGTGGGGCCCGGAGGCCGGGATACGCAGTATTTT.

This clonotype was observed at least ten times. The rearrangement uses TRBV7-2 and TRBJ2-2; the D gene is possibly TRBD1 (5 bases). The germline gives CDR1 SGHTA, CDR2 FQGNSA. The CDR3 runs to 15 residues. Between the trimmed V and J ends, which lost 2 bases and 1 base, there was a span of 8 bases. The chain's CDR3 is CASSLRGKNTGELFF. CDR3 nucleotide sequence: TGTGCCAGCAGCTTAAGGGGCAAGAACACCGGGGAGCTGTTTTTT.

This clonotype has only a few counts. The J gene is TRBJ1-6, the V gene TRBV6-6; 9 bases align to TRBD1. V shed 0 bases, J shed 4 bases, and the junction held 7 bases outside the gene matches. The CDR3 loop spans 18 amino acids. Germline V gene sequence: CDR1 MNHNY, CDR2 SVGAGI (reference sequence). CDR3 amino acids: CASSYSGTGSLYNSPLHF. In DNA, the CDR3 is TGTGCCAGCAGTTACTCAGGGACAGGGTCCTTATATAATTCACCCCTCCACTTT.